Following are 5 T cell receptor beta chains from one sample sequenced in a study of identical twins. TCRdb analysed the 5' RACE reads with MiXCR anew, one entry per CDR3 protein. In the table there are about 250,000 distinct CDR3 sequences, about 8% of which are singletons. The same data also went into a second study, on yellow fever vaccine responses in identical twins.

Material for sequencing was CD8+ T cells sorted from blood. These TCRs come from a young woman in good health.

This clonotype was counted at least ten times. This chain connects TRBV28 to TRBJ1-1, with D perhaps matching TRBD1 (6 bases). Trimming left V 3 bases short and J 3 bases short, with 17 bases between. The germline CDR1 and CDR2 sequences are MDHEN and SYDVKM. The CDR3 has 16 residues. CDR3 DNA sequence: TGTGCCAGCAGTTTCTCCTTCAGGACAGACCACACTGAAGCTTTCTTT. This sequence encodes CASSFSFRTDHTEAFF.

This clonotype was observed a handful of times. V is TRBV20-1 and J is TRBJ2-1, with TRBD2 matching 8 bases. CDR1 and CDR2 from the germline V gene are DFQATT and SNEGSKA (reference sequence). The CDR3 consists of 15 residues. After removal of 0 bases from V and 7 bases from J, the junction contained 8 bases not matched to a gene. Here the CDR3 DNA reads TGCAGTGCTAGAGATCTGGGCGGGGGGTGGAATGAGCAGTTCTTC. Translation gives CSARDLGGGWNEQFF.

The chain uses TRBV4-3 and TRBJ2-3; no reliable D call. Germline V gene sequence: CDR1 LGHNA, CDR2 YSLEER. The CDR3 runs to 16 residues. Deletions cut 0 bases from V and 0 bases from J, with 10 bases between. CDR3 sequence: CASSQDSVLSTDTQYF. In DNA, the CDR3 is TGCGCCAGCAGCCAAGACTCCGTCCTTAGCACAGATACGCAGTATTTT.

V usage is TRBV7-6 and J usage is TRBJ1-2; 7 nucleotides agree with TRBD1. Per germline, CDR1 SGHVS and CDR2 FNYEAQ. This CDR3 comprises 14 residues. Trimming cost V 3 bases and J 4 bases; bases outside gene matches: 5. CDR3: CASSLQGESYGYTF. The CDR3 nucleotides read TGTGCCAGCAGCTTGCAGGGGGAGAGCTATGGCTACACCTTC.

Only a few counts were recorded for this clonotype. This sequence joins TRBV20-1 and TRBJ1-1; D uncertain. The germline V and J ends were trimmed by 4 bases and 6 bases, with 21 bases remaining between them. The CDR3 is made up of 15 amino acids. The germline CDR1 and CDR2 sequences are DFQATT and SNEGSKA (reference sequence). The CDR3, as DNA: TGCAGTGCTAACTCTGAGGACCGCGATTACTCTGAAGCTTTCTTT. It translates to CSANSEDRDYSEAFF.